The next 28 T cell receptor beta chains were all read from a single sample in a study of PD-L1 blockade in urothelial cancer. Generated by immunoSEQ multiplex PCR, the TCRdb table keeps only in-frame clones and is missing some. The sample yields about 72,000 clones, approximately 87% seen once. Time point noted: pretreatment peripheral blood. This specimen was PBMCs, taken around atezolizumab (anti-PD-L1) treatment. These receptors all stem from an older man with urothelial cancer.

This chain joins TRBV5-1 and TRBJ1-1; D is unclear. The CDR3 is made up of 15 amino acids. The V end was cut by 0 bases, the J end by 0 bases, with 9 bases between. The V gene's germline CDR1 is SGHRS and CDR2 YFSETQ. CDR3 sequence: CASSLVGLMNTEAFF. CDR3 coding DNA: TGCGCCAGCAGCTTGGTCGGGTTAATGAACACTGAAGCTTTCTTT. Complete variable domain (other parts from reference TRBV5-1 and TRBJ1-1): KAGVTQTPRYLIKTRGQQVTLSCSPISGHRSVSWYQQTPGQGLQFLFEYFSETQRNKGNFPGRFSGRQFSNSRSEMNVSTLELGDSALYLCASSLVGLMNTEAFFGQGTRLTVV.

The chain joins TRBV6-1 to TRBJ1-4, with TRBD1 as a possible D gene (6 bases). V lost 6 bases and J 13 bases, leaving 15 bases between the germline ends. The CDR3 runs 12 residues. CDR1 and CDR2 from the germline V gene are MNHNS and SASEGT. CDR3 amino acids: CASSLRTDGLFF. For the CDR3, the DNA is TGTGCCAGCAGCCTAAGGACAGACGGACTGTTTTTT.

This chain joins TRBV27 and TRBJ2-7; the D gene is possibly TRBD1 (6 bases). The germline V and J ends were trimmed by 4 bases and 7 bases, with 20 bases remaining between them. CDR3 length equals 15 residues. CDR1 is MNHEY, CDR2 SMNVEV, per germline (reference sequence). CDR3 amino acids: CASSSRSGDLSEQYF. The CDR3 DNA reads as TGTGCCAGCAGTTCCCGCTCAGGGGACCTCTCTGAGCAGTACTTC.

The CDR3 sequence is CASSTSAIWGEDTEAFF. In DNA form, the CDR3 reads TGTGCCAGTAGTACCAGCGCGATTTGGGGAGAAGACACTGAAGCTTTCTTT. V usage is TRBV19 and J usage is TRBJ1-1; D is undetermined. With 4 bases removed from V and 3 bases from J, the gap between germline ends came to 21 bases. Germline CDR1 LNHDA, CDR2 SQIVND (reference sequence). The CDR3 consists of 17 residues.

The V gene is TRBV5-1, the J gene TRBJ2-3; 7 nucleotides line up with TRBD2. The CDR3 is 17 residues long. V lost 6 bases, J lost 2 bases, and 15 bases stayed unmatched. From germline, CDR1 is SGHRS and CDR2 YFSETQ. CDR3 coding DNA: TGCGCCAGCACCGTCACCCCCGGGGGAGGGACCACAGATACGCAGTATTTT. It translates to CASTVTPGGGTTDTQYF.

This clone showed up just once. The chain couples TRBV19 to TRBJ1-5, with D perhaps matching TRBD1 (5 bases). The CDR3 is 16 amino acids. V was clipped by 4 bases and J by 0 bases, with 13 bases between them. Germline CDR1 and CDR2: LNHDA and SQIVND (reference sequence). CDR3 nucleotide sequence: TGTGCCAGTAGTACGCTCAGGGTTATTAGCAATCAGCCCCAGCATTTT. Its translation: CASSTLRVISNQPQHF.

The genes are TRBV19 and TRBJ2-7; D perhaps matches TRBD1 (7 bases). There are 14 residues in the CDR3. The germline gives CDR1 LNHDA, CDR2 SQIVND (reference sequence). V shed 6 bases and J shed 0 bases, with 12 bases lying between them. The CDR3 protein is CASRAGQSSYEQYF. In nucleotides, the CDR3 is TGTGCCAGTAGGGCGGGACAGAGCTCCTACGAGCAGTACTTC.

The chain links TRBV6-6 to TRBJ2-1; possible D gene TRBD1, 5 bases. The CDR3 totals 12 residues. The germline CDR1 and CDR2 sequences are MNHNY and SVGAGI (reference sequence). Trimming shortened V by 4 bases and J by 8 bases, and 9 bases separated the two germline ends. As DNA, the CDR3 is TGTGCCAGCAGTTGGGGCCTTGATGAGCAGTTCTTC. It encodes CASSWGLDEQFF.

Here the CDR3 reads CASSYGAGIETQYF. Written as DNA, the CDR3 is TGTGCCAGCAGTTACGGGGCAGGGATTGAGACCCAGTACTTC. The chain has TRBV6-5 and TRBJ2-5; perhaps TRBD1 as D (5 bases). The ends were cut back, 2 bases at V and 5 bases at J, with 12 bases in the middle. The CDR3 length is 14 residues. Germline CDR1 MNHEY, CDR2 SVGAGI.

This rearrangement joins TRBV28 to TRBJ1-4; 9 bases are shared with TRBD1. Germline trimming cut 6 bases from V and 6 bases from J; bases unmatched to any gene: 11. Germline V gene data show CDR1 as MDHEN and CDR2 as SYDVKM. The CDR3 is 16 amino acids. The DNA for the CDR3 is TGTGCCAGCAGATTGGACAGGGGAACACACCATGAAAAACTGTTTTTT. Residues: CASRLDRGTHHEKLFF. Full variable domain (outside the CDR3, taken from reference TRBV28 and TRBJ1-4): DVKVTQSSRYLVKRTGEKVFLECVQDMDHENMFWYRQDPGLGLRLIYFSYDVKMKEKGDIPEGYSVSREKKERFSLILESASTNQTSMYLCASRLDRGTHHEKLFFGSGTQLSVL.

This clone was detected only once. V gene TRBV19 combines with J gene TRBJ1-1; D is unclear. Germline CDR1 and CDR2: LNHDA and SQIVND (reference sequence). The CDR3 is 12 residues long. The V gene lost 9 bases and the J gene lost 1 base, with 9 bases spanning the gap. CDR3 loop: CARLQRNTEAFF. The DNA for the CDR3 is TGTGCCAGACTCCAGCGGAACACTGAAGCTTTCTTT.

The chain combines TRBV6-6 with TRBJ2-2, with a weak D call TRBD2 (6 bases). Per the germline V gene, CDR1 is MNHNY and CDR2 is SVGAGI (reference sequence). This CDR3 has 15 residues. Between the trimmed V and J ends, which lost 8 bases and 4 bases, there was a span of 17 bases. The CDR3 coding sequence is TGTGCCAGCCGGGGGACCGGCAGCAGCACCGGGGAGCTGTTTTTT. This sequence encodes CASRGTGSSTGELFF.

The rearrangement links TRBV28 to TRBJ1-5, with TRBD1 matching over 9 bases. V shed 6 bases, J shed 4 bases, and the junction held 1 base outside the gene matches. The CDR3 runs 13 residues. Germline V gene data show CDR1 as MDHEN and CDR2 as SYDVKM. The CDR3 spells CASRGTGNQPQHF. CDR3 bases: TGTGCCAGCAGGGGGACAGGGAATCAGCCCCAGCATTTT.

The V gene is TRBV6-6, the J gene TRBJ2-7, with 11 bases matching TRBD1. The CDR3 runs 15 residues. J lost 5 bases, V lost 5 bases, and 8 bases had no gene match. Germline V gives CDR1 MNHNY, CDR2 SVGAGI (reference sequence). This CDR3 is CASSLTDRGQNEQYF. The DNA of the CDR3 is TGTGCCAGCAGTCTTACGGACAGGGGGCAGAACGAGCAGTACTTC.

The CDR3 sequence: CASKSGRTTIEQFF. In nucleotides, the CDR3 is TGTGCCAGCAAGAGCGGGAGGACTACAATTGAGCAGTTCTTC. J is TRBJ2-1 and V is TRBV6-5, with 9 positions matching TRBD2. Germline V gene data show CDR1 as MNHEY and CDR2 as SVGAGI. With V trimmed by 7 bases and J by 9 bases, 10 bases remained unmatched. This CDR3 spans 14 amino acids.

CDR3 nucleotide sequence: TGTGCCAGTAGTAGTTCCGGGACAGCCAACGAGCAGTACTTC. It yields the protein CASSSSGTANEQYF. The V and J genes are TRBV19 and TRBJ2-7; 7 bases fit TRBD1. This CDR3 region has 14 residues. Germline V gene sequence: CDR1 LNHDA, CDR2 SQIVND (reference sequence). The J segment lost 5 bases and the V segment lost 4 bases, leaving 8 bases of the junction unmatched. The full variable domain, with the rest looked up from reference TRBV19 and TRBJ2-7, is DGGITQSPKYLFRKEGQNVTLSCEQNLNHDAMYWYRQDPGQGLRLIYYSQIVNDFQKGDIAEGYSVSREKKESFPLTVTSAQKNPTAFYLCASSSSGTANEQYFGPGTRLTVT.

The rearrangement links TRBV2 to TRBJ2-1, with TRBD2 matching 9 bases. CDR3 length equals 13 residues. Germline V gives CDR1 SNHLY, CDR2 FYNNEI. With V trimmed by 10 bases and J by 5 bases, 6 bases remained unmatched. The CDR3 DNA follows: TGTGCCAACCCGGGACTAGCCGACAATGAGCAGTTCTTC. Translated, it gives CANPGLADNEQFF.

The V call is TRBV7-9, the J call TRBJ1-1, with D perhaps TRBD1 (5 bases). The V end lost 0 bases, the J end lost 7 bases, and 12 bases lay between the germline ends. Germline-derived CDR1 and CDR2 are SEHNR and FQNEAQ (reference sequence). This CDR3 region has 14 residues. CDR3 region: CASSLAFRAFEAFF. The CDR3 DNA follows: TGTGCCAGCAGCTTAGCCTTCAGGGCCTTTGAAGCTTTCTTT.

This rearrangement joins TRBV10-1 to TRBJ2-1; 7 bases fit TRBD2. V lost 8 bases, J lost 10 bases, and 8 bases stayed unmatched. This CDR3 is 12 amino acids long. Germline lookup yields CDR1 WNHNN and CDR2 SYGVQD (reference sequence). The CDR3 DNA reads TGCGCCAGCTCCTTCCCGGGAGGAGAGCAGTTCTTC. It is translated as CASSFPGGEQFF.

The rearrangement links TRBV10-1 to TRBJ2-3, with a possible D match to TRBD1 (5 bases). Trimming took off 5 bases at V and 2 bases at J, with 11 bases between the two ends. The CDR3 runs to 14 residues. Germline assignment: CDR1 WNHNN and CDR2 SYGVQD (reference sequence). Here the CDR3 DNA reads TGCGCCAGCAGTTCAGGGCTACTCACAGATACGCAGTATTTT. It codes for CASSSGLLTDTQYF.

The gene calls are TRBV7-9 and TRBJ2-2; D may be TRBD2 (6 bases). Germline V CDR1 and CDR2: SEHNR, FQNEAQ (reference sequence). The CDR3 has 15 residues. V lost 5 bases and J lost 1, with 11 bases in between. The CDR3 reads CASSRASVNTGELFF. The CDR3 DNA is TGTGCCAGCAGCCGGGCTAGCGTGAACACCGGGGAGCTGTTTTTT. Based on the CDR3 plus reference TRBV7-9 and TRBJ2-2, the full variable domain is DTGVSQNPRHKITKRGQNVTFRCDPISEHNRLYWYRQTLGQGPEFLTYFQNEAQLEKSRLLSDRFSAERPKGSFSTLEIQRTEQGDSAMYLCASSRASVNTGELFFGEGSRLTVL.

This clone was counted between two and nine times. This rearrangement joins TRBV5-1 to TRBJ2-1, with D unresolved. CDR1 and CDR2 (germline): SGHRS, YFSETQ. The CDR3 has 15 residues. V gave up 3 bases and J gave up 4 bases, with 14 bases separating them. The CDR3 DNA is TGCGCCAGCAGCTCTTCCAAGTCGCAGTACAATGAGCAGTTCTTC. It specifies CASSSSKSQYNEQFF.

The CDR3 DNA reads TGTGCCAGCAGGGCCGACAGGGCAACTAACTATGGCTACACCTTC. Translation gives CASRADRATNYGYTF. This chain uses TRBV5-4 with TRBJ1-2; 7 bases match TRBD1. This CDR3 is 15 amino acids long. J lost 0 bases, V lost 5 bases, and 7 bases had no gene match. Germline lookup yields CDR1 SGHNT and CDR2 YYREEE (reference sequence).

This rearrangement joins TRBV27 to TRBJ2-1, with 7 positions matching TRBD1. Germline CDR1 is MNHEY and CDR2 is SMNVEV (reference sequence). The ends lost 7 bases at V and 9 bases at J; junction bases unmatched: 12. The CDR3 is 14 residues long. CDR3 sequence: CASTKTGSTGEQFF. The CDR3, as DNA: TGTGCCAGCACCAAGACAGGGAGTACGGGTGAGCAGTTCTTC.

This chain joins TRBV6-5 and TRBJ1-1; D is uncertain. Trimming removed 2 bases at V and 4 bases at J, with 17 bases between. CDR1 and CDR2 (germline): MNHEY, SVGAGI. The CDR3 has 16 amino acids. CDR3 nucleotides: TGTGCCAGCAGTTACGGATTTGGGCCCCCAGGCACTGAAGCTTTCTTT. As protein: CASSYGFGPPGTEAFF.

The chain employs TRBV9 and TRBJ2-7; D possibly corresponds to TRBD2 (6 bases). The V end was cut by 0 bases, the J end by 0 bases, with 10 bases between. CDR1 is SGDLS, CDR2 YYNGEE, per germline. The CDR3 covers 15 residues. The CDR3 loop is CASSVGDSYSYEQYF. The CDR3 DNA sequence: TGTGCCAGCAGCGTAGGGGACTCCTACTCCTACGAGCAGTACTTC.

The chain is built from TRBV28 and TRBJ1-2; 8 nucleotides agree with TRBD1. CDR3 length: 14 amino acids. Germline CDR1 reads MDHEN; CDR2 reads SYDVKM. V shed 8 bases and J 4 bases; nucleotides not matched to a gene: 9. The CDR3 sequence: CASASTGGSYGYTF. DNA of the CDR3: TGTGCCAGCGCATCCACAGGGGGAAGCTATGGCTACACCTTC.

The J gene is TRBJ2-6, the V gene TRBV28; TRBD2 might be the D (6 bases). Deletions cut 8 bases from V and 0 bases from J, with 17 bases between. This CDR3 is 17 amino acids long. Germline lookup yields CDR1 MDHEN and CDR2 SYDVKM. In DNA form, the CDR3 reads TGTGCCAGCCGGGGTGGCGGGACGGACTCTGGGGCCAACGTCCTGACTTTC. Amino acid sequence: CASRGGGTDSGANVLTF.